These 20 T cell receptor beta chains originate from one sample sequenced in a study of shared clonotypes between healthy human individuals. The repertoire was sequenced with immunoSEQ multiplex PCR; TCRdb's copy has only in-frame clones and lacks some. The sample lists roughly 2,300,000 clones, about 90% seen once, with about 0.36% in the top ten. Input material: naive CD4+ T cells from PBMCs. Sample subset: CD45RA+ positively selected. Receptors originate from a man between 18 and 35 years old in good health. Some clones in this sample may be carry-over from other donors' samples.

V and J are TRBV5-1 and TRBJ2-2; no firm D call. Germline V gene lookup returns CDR1 SGHRS and CDR2 YFSETQ. The V end was cut by 1 base, the J end by 1 base, with 8 bases between. The CDR3 consists of 15 residues. The CDR3 reads CASSLPQRNTGELFF. As DNA, the CDR3 is TGCGCCAGCAGCTTGCCGCAGAGGAACACCGGGGAGCTGTTTTTT.

V gene TRBV19 combines with J gene TRBJ1-5; D may be TRBD1 (5 bases). Germline CDR1 is LNHDA and CDR2 is SQIVND (reference sequence). The CDR3 spans 13 residues. V lost 7 bases and J 6 bases, leaving 13 bases between the germline ends. The CDR3 bases are TGTGCCAGTATAGCAGGGTCGGGTCAGCCCCAGCATTTT. Its protein is CASIAGSGQPQHF.

On this clone itself: This sample also contains other DNA sequences that code for the same CDR3. This sequence joins TRBV7-3 and TRBJ2-5; a weak D match, TRBD2 (5 bases). Germline V gene data show CDR1 as SGHTA and CDR2 as FQGTGA. V was cut by 2 bases and J by 4 bases, with 8 bases left in between. There are 13 residues in the CDR3. CDR3 DNA: TGTGCCAGCAGCTTATCTGGAGGAGAGACCCAGTACTTC. This codes for CASSLSGGETQYF.

The genes are TRBV19 and TRBJ2-4, with a weak D call TRBD1 (6 bases). V was cut by 3 bases and J by 3 bases, with 12 bases left in between. This CDR3 is built from 15 residues. Germline CDR1 and CDR2: LNHDA and SQIVND (reference sequence). The CDR3 sequence: CASSIRGQYKNIQYF. CDR3 coding DNA: TGTGCCAGTAGTATCCGAGGACAGTACAAAAACATTCAGTACTTC.

The chain combines TRBV15 with TRBJ2-7; D is perhaps TRBD1 (5 bases). The CDR3 is made up of 14 amino acids. V was trimmed by 0 bases and J by 1 base, leaving 7 bases between them. Germline V gene data show CDR1 as LNHNV and CDR2 as YYDKDF (reference sequence). The CDR3 DNA is TGTGCCACCAGCAGAGAAAGGGGATCCTACGAGCAGTACTTC. Encoded protein: CATSRERGSYEQYF.

The genes are TRBV27 and TRBJ2-7, with 7 bases matching TRBD1. Germline CDR1 reads MNHEY; CDR2 reads SMNVEV (reference sequence). The CDR3 consists of 13 residues. V shed 7 bases, J shed 6 bases, and the junction held 9 bases outside the gene matches. DNA for the CDR3: TGTGCCAGCATGAGAGGGGGCCGGGGCGAGCAGTACTTC. Translation: CASMRGGRGEQYF.

This clone was seen more than once but under ten times. This chain uses TRBV7-9 with TRBJ1-2; D uncertain. The CDR3 is made up of 14 amino acids. Trimming took off 1 base at V and 4 bases at J, with 10 bases between the two ends. Germline lookup yields CDR1 SEHNR and CDR2 FQNEAQ (reference sequence). CDR3 in amino acids: CASSLGATAYGYTF. Here the CDR3 DNA reads TGTGCCAGCAGCTTAGGGGCTACAGCCTATGGCTACACCTTC.

The rearrangement joins TRBV28 to TRBJ1-2; TRBD1 agrees at 7 bases. CDR1 MDHEN and CDR2 SYDVKM come from the germline V gene. The CDR3 covers 13 residues. The V segment lost 6 bases and the J segment 5 bases; nucleotides outside the gene matches: 6. The chain's CDR3 is CASRTGNPYGYTF. In DNA, the CDR3 is TGTGCCAGCAGGACAGGGAACCCTTATGGCTACACCTTC.

The rearrangement uses TRBV7-3 and TRBJ2-1; 10 nucleotides align to TRBD2. V lost 5 bases, J lost 0 bases, and 4 bases stayed unmatched. The CDR3 has 16 amino acids. Per germline, CDR1 SGHTA and CDR2 FQGTGA. The CDR3 region is CASSPSGSSSYNEQFF. CDR3 sequence (DNA): TGTGCCAGCAGCCCTAGCGGGAGTAGCTCCTACAATGAGCAGTTCTTC.

The CDR3, as DNA: TGTGCCAGCAGCTTGGCCCGGGGCGCCCGGTTGACTGAAGCTTTCTTT. Translated: CASSLARGARLTEAFF. The chain joins TRBV5-8 to TRBJ1-1, with D maybe TRBD1 (5 bases). The CDR3 has 16 residues. Germline CDR1 is SGHTS and CDR2 is YDEGEE. Trimming shortened V by 0 bases and J by 5 bases, and 17 bases separated the two germline ends.

The gene calls are TRBV27 and TRBJ2-1; 8 bases agree with TRBD2. V shed 2 bases and J 6 bases; nucleotides not matched to a gene: 6. CDR1 is MNHEY and CDR2 is SMNVEV in the germline V gene (reference sequence). CDR3 length: 15 residues. CDR3: CASSLGAGVINEQFF. The CDR3 region has the DNA TGTGCCAGCAGTTTAGGAGCGGGAGTGATCAATGAGCAGTTCTTC.

J is TRBJ2-1 and V is TRBV28, with a possible D match to TRBD2 (5 bases). Between the trimmed V and J ends, which lost 4 bases and 4 bases, there was a span of 14 bases. This CDR3 region has 15 residues. The V gene's germline CDR1 is MDHEN and CDR2 SYDVKM. CDR3 sequence reads: CASSSRLGAYNEQFF. The CDR3, as DNA: TGTGCCAGCAGTTCACGCCTGGGAGCTTACAATGAGCAGTTCTTC. The full variable domain, in which reference TRBV28 and TRBJ2-1 provide the parts outside the CDR3, is DVKVTQSSRYLVKRTGEKVFLECVQDMDHENMFWYRQDPGLGLRLIYFSYDVKMKEKGDIPEGYSVSREKKERFSLILESASTNQTSMYLCASSSRLGAYNEQFFGPGTRLTVL.

The gene calls are TRBV11-3 and TRBJ1-1; 7 nucleotides align to TRBD1. Germline V gene lookup returns CDR1 SGHNT and CDR2 YENEEA. This CDR3 region has 14 residues. V lost 5 bases to trimming and J lost 0 bases; unmatched junction nucleotides: 3. The CDR3 sequence is CASSRDSMNTEAFF. CDR3 DNA: TGTGCCAGCAGCCGGGACAGCATGAACACTGAAGCTTTCTTT. The full variable domain, its missing parts supplied by reference TRBV11-3 and TRBJ1-1, is EAGVVQSPRYKIIEKKQPVAFWCNPISGHNTLYWYLQNLGQGPELLIRYENEEAVDDSQLPKDRFSAERLKGVDSTLKIQPAELGDSAVYLCASSRDSMNTEAFFGQGTRLTVV.

The chain has TRBV15 and TRBJ1-5; 7 bases line up with TRBD1. V gave up 3 bases and J gave up 7 bases; unmatched junction bases: 15. Germline loops: CDR1 LNHNV, CDR2 YYDKDF (reference sequence). The CDR3 is made up of 17 amino acids. This CDR3 reads CATSSTTGVPSSQPQHF. For the CDR3, the DNA is TGTGCCACCAGCAGCACTACAGGGGTTCCTTCCAGCCAGCCCCAGCATTTT. Full variable domain (remainder filled in from reference TRBV15 and TRBJ1-5): DAMVIQNPRYQVTQFGKPVTLSCSQTLNHNVMYWYQQKSSQAPKLLFHYYDKDFNNEADTPDNFQSRRPNTSFCFLDIRSPGLGDTAMYLCATSSTTGVPSSQPQHFGDGTRLSIL.

This sequence joins TRBV27 and TRBJ2-1; D gene uncertain. Per the germline V gene, CDR1 is MNHEY and CDR2 is SMNVEV (reference sequence). The V gene lost 3 bases and the J gene lost 1 base, with 10 bases spanning the gap. This CDR3 has 15 residues. The CDR3 sequence: CASSLGPPSYNEQFF. CDR3 sequence (DNA): TGTGCCAGCAGTTTGGGTCCCCCTTCCTACAATGAGCAGTTCTTC.

The chain uses TRBV6-6 and TRBJ2-5, with 12 positions matching TRBD1. CDR1 and CDR2 from the germline V gene are MNHNY and SVGAGI (reference sequence). J was trimmed by 1 base and V by 6 bases; bases with no gene match: 3. This CDR3 has 15 residues. The CDR3 spells CASRRDRGRQETQYF. The CDR3 DNA follows: TGTGCCAGCAGGCGGGACAGGGGGCGCCAAGAGACCCAGTACTTC.

This CDR3 reads CASSLDGTATNEKLFF. CDR3 bases: TGTGCCAGCAGCTTAGATGGGACAGCTACTAATGAAAAACTGTTTTTT. The J gene is TRBJ1-4, the V gene TRBV11-2, with 7 bases fitting TRBD1. The CDR3 runs 16 residues. V lost 0 bases and J lost 2; bases outside the gene matches: 3. CDR1 SGHAT and CDR2 FQNNGV come from the germline V gene.

The chain combines TRBV28 with TRBJ2-3; 8 bases match TRBD1. CDR1 MDHEN and CDR2 SYDVKM come from the germline V gene. Trimming cost V 5 bases and J 4 bases; bases outside gene matches: 11. This CDR3 comprises 16 residues. The CDR3 bases are TGTGCCAGCAGTCCTCCAGGGGGCGGATCCCCAGATACGCAGTATTTT. It translates to CASSPPGGGSPDTQYF.

A single count supports this clone. The chain is built from TRBV28 and TRBJ2-3, with D possibly matching TRBD2 (5 bases). The V gene lost 7 bases and the J gene lost 1 base, with 18 bases spanning the gap. CDR1 and CDR2 (germline): MDHEN, SYDVKM. The CDR3 is 16 residues long. Written as DNA, the CDR3 is TGTGCCAGCACCCTACTCCGGGGTGGTCGCACAGATACGCAGTATTTT. Translation gives CASTLLRGGRTDTQYF.

The genes are TRBV6-5 and TRBJ1-4, with D perhaps matching TRBD1 (6 bases). CDR3 length: 14 residues. Germline loops: CDR1 MNHEY, CDR2 SVGAGI. V lost 5 bases, J lost 4 bases, and 11 bases lay in between. The DNA of the CDR3 is TGTGCCAGCAGTCAAGGGGGGGATAATGAAAAACTGTTTTTT. Amino acids: CASSQGGDNEKLFF.